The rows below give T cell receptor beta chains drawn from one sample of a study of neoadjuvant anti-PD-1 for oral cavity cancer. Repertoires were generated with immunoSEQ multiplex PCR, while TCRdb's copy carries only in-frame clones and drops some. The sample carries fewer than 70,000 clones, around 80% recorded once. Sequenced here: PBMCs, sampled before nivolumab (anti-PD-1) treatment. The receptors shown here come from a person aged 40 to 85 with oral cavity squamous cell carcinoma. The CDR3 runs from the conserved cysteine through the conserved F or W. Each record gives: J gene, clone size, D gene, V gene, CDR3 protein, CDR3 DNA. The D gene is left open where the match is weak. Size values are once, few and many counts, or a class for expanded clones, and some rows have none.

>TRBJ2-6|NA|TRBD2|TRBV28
CASSLRTSGFSGANVLTF
TGTGCCAGCAGTCTGAGGACTAGCGGCTTCTCTGGGGCCAACGTCCTGACTTTC
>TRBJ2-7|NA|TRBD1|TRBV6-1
CATETGFYEQYF
TGTGCCACCGAGACAGGGTTCTACGAGCAGTACTTC
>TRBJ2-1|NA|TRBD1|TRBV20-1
CSARTGHEQFF
TGCAGTGCTCGGACAGGGCATGAGCAGTTCTTC
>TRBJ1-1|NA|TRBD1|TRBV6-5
CASSTTGGGSTEAFF
TGTGCCAGCAGTACTACAGGGGGAGGGAGCACTGAAGCTTTCTTT
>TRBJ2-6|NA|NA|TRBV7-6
CASSSVINGANVLTF
TGTGCCAGCAGCTCCGTGATCAATGGGGCCAACGTCCTGACTTTC
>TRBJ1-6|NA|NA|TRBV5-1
CASSHGSGLGSPLHF
TGCGCCAGCAGCCATGGCTCCGGATTGGGGTCACCCCTCCACTTT
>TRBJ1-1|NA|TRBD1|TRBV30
CAWSVLERGPEAFF
TGTGCCTGGAGTGTACTGGAGAGGGGGCCTGAAGCTTTCTTT
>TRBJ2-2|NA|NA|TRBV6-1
CASSERGADTGELFF
TGTGCCAGCAGTGAACGAGGGGCGGACACCGGGGAGCTGTTTTTT
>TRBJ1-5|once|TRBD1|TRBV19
CASSTGQVRNQPQHF
TGTGCCAGTAGTACCGGACAGGTGAGGAATCAGCCCCAGCATTTT
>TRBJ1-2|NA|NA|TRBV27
CASRDTGGNYGYTF
TGTGCCAGCAGGGACACCGGAGGTAACTATGGCTACACCTTC
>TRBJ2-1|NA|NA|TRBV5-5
CASSPVIAYNEQFF
TGTGCCAGCAGCCCCGTAATCGCCTACAATGAGCAGTTCTTC
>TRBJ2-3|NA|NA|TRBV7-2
CASSSRGDTQYF
TGTGCCAGCAGCTCAAGGGGAGATACGCAGTATTTT
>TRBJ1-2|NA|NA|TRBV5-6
CASSPRPYGYTF
TGTGCCAGCAGCCCTAGGCCGTATGGCTACACCTTC
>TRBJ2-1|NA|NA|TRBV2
CASSPTTGDDEQFF
TGTGCCAGCAGCCCTACGACCGGTGACGATGAGCAGTTCTTC
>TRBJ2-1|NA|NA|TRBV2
CASSEGQLPYNEQFF
TGTGCCAGCAGTGAGGGCCAACTACCATACAATGAGCAGTTCTTC
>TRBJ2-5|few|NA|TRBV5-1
CASSLAEETQYF
TGCGCCAGCAGCTTGGCCGAAGAGACCCAGTACTTC
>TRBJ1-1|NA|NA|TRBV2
CASSRGGRDTEAFF
TGTGCCAGCAGTCGAGGTGGTAGGGACACTGAAGCTTTCTTT
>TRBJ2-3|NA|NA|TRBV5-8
CASSLGTGLNTDTQYF
TGTGCCAGCAGCTTGGGCACGGGCTTAAACACAGATACGCAGTATTTT
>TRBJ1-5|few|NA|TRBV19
CASSFKQGYYSNQPQHF
TGTGCCAGTAGTTTTAAACAGGGATACTATAGCAATCAGCCCCAGCATTTT
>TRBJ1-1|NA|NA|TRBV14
CASNRDTTEAFF
TGTGCCAGCAACCGGGACACCACTGAAGCTTTCTTT
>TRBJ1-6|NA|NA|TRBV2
CASSPGHLNSPLHF
TGTGCCAGCAGCCCGGGACACCTAAATTCACCCCTCCACTTT
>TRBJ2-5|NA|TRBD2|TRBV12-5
CASWLAGGGTQYF
TGTGCTAGTTGGCTAGCGGGGGGTGGGACCCAGTACTTC
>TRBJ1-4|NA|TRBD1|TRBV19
CASNDRGNEKLFF
TGTGCCAGTAATGACAGGGGTAATGAAAAACTGTTTTTT
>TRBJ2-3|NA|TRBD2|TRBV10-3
CAISDSGGRSHTQYF
TGTGCCATCAGTGATAGCGGGGGGCGCTCTCATACGCAGTATTTT
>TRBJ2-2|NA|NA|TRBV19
CASTFDRRTGELFF
TGTGCCAGTACCTTCGACAGGAGGACCGGGGAGCTGTTTTTT
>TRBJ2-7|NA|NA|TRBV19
CASSEGSYEQYF
TGTGCCAGTAGTGAAGGTTCCTACGAGCAGTACTTC
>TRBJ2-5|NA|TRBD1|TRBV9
CASSGGTGGAETQYF
TGTGCCAGCAGCGGAGGGACAGGGGGCGCGGAGACCCAGTACTTC
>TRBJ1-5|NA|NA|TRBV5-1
CASSLEGASFQPQHF
TGCGCCAGCAGCTTGGAGGGCGCGAGCTTCCAGCCCCAGCATTTT
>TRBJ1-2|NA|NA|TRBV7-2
CASSFRVGNYGYTF
TGTGCCAGCAGCTTCAGGGTGGGGAACTATGGCTACACCTTC
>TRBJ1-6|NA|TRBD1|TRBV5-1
CASSPVPGTGGPLSPLHF
TGCGCCAGCAGCCCCGTCCCCGGGACAGGGGGTCCCCTCTCACCCCTCCACTTT